This T cell receptor beta chain was identified during a study of regulatory T cells in long-lasting Graves disease. Study information: New Graves' disease cases had less than 3 months of antithyroid drugs. The study, taken as a whole, reports: Persistent Graves' patients showed a TCR diversity that was lower than that of newly diagnosed ones. Thyroid tissue was not studied; only peripheral blood was.

This clonotype has a count of ten or more. Its antigen is unidentified. With iRepertoire HTBI primers and Arm-PCR of CDR3 regions, TCR beta libraries were built. MiXCR, run by TCRdb on the multiplex PCR reads, gives a single entry per CDR3 protein. The sample records almost 450,000 distinct CDR3 sequences, around 15% being singletons. Indicated time point: newly diagnosed GD, antithyroid drugs for less than 3 months. Making the TCR library involved RNA that had been extracted from PBMCs. These same records also appear under a second study, on T cells in Graves' hyperthyroidism and ophthalmopathy. That study reports: Carried out on the TCR CDR3, a first-round RT-PCR used the HTBI primer set.

The TCR was taken from a woman aged 25 to 39 with Graves disease. Sequencing was performed on peripheral blood mononuclear cells (PBMCs), taken at new diagnosis, from a patient treated with antithyroid drugs.

CDR3 in DNA: TGCAGCGTTCGGGCAGCAGGCAATCAGCCCCAGCATTTT. It is translated as CSVRAAGNQPQHF. The rearrangement links TRBV29-1 to TRBJ1-5; D call uncertain. The CDR3 has 13 residues. Trimming shortened V by 5 bases and J by 2 bases, and 10 bases separated the two germline ends. The germline V gene has CDR1 SQVTM and CDR2 ANQGSEA.